The 5 T cell receptor beta chains below all came from one sample that was sequenced in a study of cytomegalovirus exposure and HLA in healthy donors. Researchers ran the PCR with 60 Vbeta and 13 Jbeta primers. TCRdb's table, derived via immunoSEQ multiplex PCR, lists solely in-frame clones and lacks some. The sample consists of 65,000 to 95,000 clones, 65% to 85% of them appearing once. Sample: PBMCs. These receptors were obtained from a man aged 45-65 years in good health and CMV-seronegative.

With regard to this clone: The sample has other DNA sequences that encode this CDR3 too. J is TRBJ1-1 and V is TRBV6-5; no reliable D call. Germline CDR1 and CDR2: MNHEY and SVGAGI. Trimming took off 7 bases at V and 4 bases at J, with 7 bases between the two ends. The CDR3 is 11 amino acids. The CDR3: CASTAGTEAFF. CDR3 sequence (DNA): TGTGCCAGCACGGCGGGCACTGAAGCTTTCTTT.

This chain links TRBV10-3 with TRBJ2-3, with D tentatively TRBD2 (6 bases). Per the germline V gene, CDR1 is ENHRY and CDR2 is SYGVKD. Trimming left V 11 bases short and J 2 bases short, with 17 bases between. The CDR3 runs 14 residues. The CDR3 sequence is CALGDGGFTDTQYF. The DNA of the CDR3 is TGTGCCCTCGGGGATGGGGGGTTCACAGATACGCAGTATTTT.

The CDR3 loop is CASGQGAANEKLFF. CDR3 in DNA: TGTGCCAGCGGACAGGGGGCAGCTAATGAAAAACTGTTTTTT. The chain is built from TRBV18 and TRBJ1-4; TRBD1 agrees at 11 bases. CDR3 length equals 14 residues. CDR1 is KGHSH and CDR2 is LQKENI in the germline V gene. Unmatched junction bases numbered 2, after V lost 8 bases and J lost 3 bases.

V usage is TRBV19 and J usage is TRBJ1-2; TRBD1 aligns across 7 bases. Germline loops: CDR1 LNHDA, CDR2 SQIVND (reference sequence). Unmatched junction bases numbered 5, after V lost 4 bases and J lost 3 bases. This CDR3 comprises 14 residues. The CDR3 DNA reads TGTGCCAGTAGTAAACTCGGGACAGACTATGGCTACACCTTC. Its protein is CASSKLGTDYGYTF.

The chain carries TRBV5-1 and TRBJ2-3, with 15 bases that match TRBD2. The CDR3 contains 16 residues. Germline V gene data show CDR1 as SGHRS and CDR2 as YFSETQ. The junction had 4 bases not matched to a gene; V was cut back by 0 bases and J by 8 bases. The DNA of the CDR3 is TGCGCCAGCAGCTTGGGGACTAGCGGGGGGGCCGGTACGCAGTATTTT. Amino acids: CASSLGTSGGAGTQYF.